This record concerns one T cell receptor (beta chain) sequence. This sample was included in a study of blood T cell repertoires in COVID-19. The wider study: From T cells, B-cell-depleted T cells, or PBMCs came the material, which was cDNA or gDNA.

The ends were cut back, 4 bases at V and 0 bases at J, with 24 bases in the middle. From germline, CDR1 is SGHDN and CDR2 FVKESK. The CDR3 covers 19 residues. Source study methods: Amplification of reference gene primers was used by the study to estimate nucleated cell counts. Only in-frame clones appear in the TCRdb table, and some are missing; sequencing was by immunoSEQ multiplex PCR. That table supplies the V and J calls and clone size; D and trimming were determined from the DNA. The table shows roughly 15,000 clones, with around 88% occurring only once. The sequencing input was peripheral blood. This TCR derives from a human donor with active COVID-19. The donor label of this sample is uncertain. The chain employs TRBV14 and TRBJ2-5; D unclear. The CDR3 reads CASSLKSWSQRQYQETQYF. CDR3 DNA sequence: TGTGCCAGCAGCCTAAAAAGTTGGTCCCAGCGTCAGTACCAAGAGACCCAGTACTTC.